This T cell receptor (beta chain) originates from a study of monozygotic twins with inflammatory bowel disease. Findings and caveats of the study: Neither one strong signal nor one clonotype associated with IBD was supported.

With no T cell sorting beforehand, total RNA was isolated from whole blood. Eight distinct reactions (per sample) were used to make the cDNA. A template switching step added UMIs, each with a 6-nucleotide sample barcode. TCRdb reprocessed the 5' RACE reads, keeping one entry per CDR3 protein, no DNA. The sample data list some 200,000 distinct CDR3 sequences. Concerning this clonotype itself: Its antigen is as yet unknown.

The sample was blood. The sequence was collected from a human donor with ulcerative colitis or Crohn's disease, or a healthy co-twin of an affected twin (not recorded which).

The CDR3 sequence is CASSPSDSNYEQYF. This rearrangement joins TRBV18 to TRBJ2-7. Per germline, CDR1 KGHSH and CDR2 LQKENI. This CDR3 comprises 14 residues. The full variable domain, with the rest looked up from reference TRBV18 and TRBJ2-7, is NAGVMQNPRHLVRRRGQEARLRCSPMKGHSHVYWYRQLPEEGLKFMVYLQKENIIDESGMPKERFSAEFPKEGPSILRIQQVVRGDSAAYFCASSPSDSNYEQYFGPGTRLTVT.